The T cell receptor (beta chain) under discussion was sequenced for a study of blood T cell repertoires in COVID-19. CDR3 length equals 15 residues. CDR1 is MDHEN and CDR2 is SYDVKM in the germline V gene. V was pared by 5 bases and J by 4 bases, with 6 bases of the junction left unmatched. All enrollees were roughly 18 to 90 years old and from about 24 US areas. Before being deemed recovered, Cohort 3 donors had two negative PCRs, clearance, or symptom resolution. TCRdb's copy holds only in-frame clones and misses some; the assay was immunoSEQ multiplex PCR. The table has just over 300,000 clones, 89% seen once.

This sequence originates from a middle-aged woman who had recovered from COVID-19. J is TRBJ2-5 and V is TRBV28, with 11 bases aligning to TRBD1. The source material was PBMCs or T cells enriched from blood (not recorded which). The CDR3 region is CASSPGQGEGETQYF. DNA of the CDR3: TGTGCCAGCAGTCCGGGACAGGGGGAGGGAGAGACCCAGTACTTC.